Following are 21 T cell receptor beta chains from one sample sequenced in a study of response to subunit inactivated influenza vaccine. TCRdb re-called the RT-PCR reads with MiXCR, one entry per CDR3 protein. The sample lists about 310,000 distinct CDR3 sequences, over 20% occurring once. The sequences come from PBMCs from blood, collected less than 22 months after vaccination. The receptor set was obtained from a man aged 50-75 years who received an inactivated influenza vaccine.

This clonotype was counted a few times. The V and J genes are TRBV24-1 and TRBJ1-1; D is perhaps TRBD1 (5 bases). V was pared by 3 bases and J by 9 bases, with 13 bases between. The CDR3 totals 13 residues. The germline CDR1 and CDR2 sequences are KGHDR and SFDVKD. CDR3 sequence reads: CATSDPDRPQAFF. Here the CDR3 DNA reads TGTGCCACCAGTGATCCTGACAGACCACAAGCTTTCTTT.

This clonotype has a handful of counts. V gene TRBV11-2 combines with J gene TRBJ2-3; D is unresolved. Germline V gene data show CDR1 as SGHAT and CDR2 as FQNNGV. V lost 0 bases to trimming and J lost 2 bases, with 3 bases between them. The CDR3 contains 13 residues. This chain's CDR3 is CASSLDPTDTQYF. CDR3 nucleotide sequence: TGTGCCAGCAGCTTAGACCCCACAGATACGCAGTATTTT. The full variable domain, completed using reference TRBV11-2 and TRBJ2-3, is EAGVAQSPRYKIIEKRQSVAFWCNPISGHATLYWYQQILGQGPKLLIQFQNNGVVDDSQLPKDRFSAERLKGVDSTLKIQPAKLEDSAVYLCASSLDPTDTQYFGPGTRLTVL.

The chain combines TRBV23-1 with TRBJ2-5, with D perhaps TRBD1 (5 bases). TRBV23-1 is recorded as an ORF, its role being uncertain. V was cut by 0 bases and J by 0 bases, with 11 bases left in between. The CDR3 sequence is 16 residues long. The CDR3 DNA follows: TGCGCCAGCAGTCAATCCAGGGCTCTAAACCAAGAGACCCAGTACTTC. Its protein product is CASSQSRALNQETQYF.

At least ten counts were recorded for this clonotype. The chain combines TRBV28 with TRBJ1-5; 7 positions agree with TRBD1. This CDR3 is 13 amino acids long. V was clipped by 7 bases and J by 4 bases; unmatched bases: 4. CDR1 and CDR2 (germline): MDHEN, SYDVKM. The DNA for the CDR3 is TGTGCCAGCAAGGGACAGCGGAATCAGCCCCAGCATTTT. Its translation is CASKGQRNQPQHF.

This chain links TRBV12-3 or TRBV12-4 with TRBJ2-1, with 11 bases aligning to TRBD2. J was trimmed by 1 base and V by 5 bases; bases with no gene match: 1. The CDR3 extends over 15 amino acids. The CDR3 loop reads CASSRLAGSYNEQFF. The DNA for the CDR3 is TGTGCCAGCAGTCGACTAGCGGGATCCTACAATGAGCAGTTCTTC.

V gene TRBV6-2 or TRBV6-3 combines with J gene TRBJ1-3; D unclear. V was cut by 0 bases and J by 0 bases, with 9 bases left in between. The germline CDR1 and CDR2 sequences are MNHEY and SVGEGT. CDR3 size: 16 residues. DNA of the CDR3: TGTGCCAGCAGTTACTCGGCGGCCCGCTCTGGAAACACCATATATTTT. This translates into CASSYSAARSGNTIYF.

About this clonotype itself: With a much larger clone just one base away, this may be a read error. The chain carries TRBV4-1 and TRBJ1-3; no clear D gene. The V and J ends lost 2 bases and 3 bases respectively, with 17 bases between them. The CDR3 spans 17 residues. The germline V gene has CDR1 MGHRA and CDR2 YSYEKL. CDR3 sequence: CASSQTAQVAGGNTIYF. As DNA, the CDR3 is TGCGCCAGCAGCCAAACTGCCCAGGTGGCCGGTGGAAACACCATATATTTT.

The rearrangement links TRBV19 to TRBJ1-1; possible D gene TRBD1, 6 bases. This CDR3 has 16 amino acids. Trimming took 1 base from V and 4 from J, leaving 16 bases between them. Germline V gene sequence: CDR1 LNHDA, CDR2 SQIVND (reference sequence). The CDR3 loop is CASSIGLTGWGTEAFF. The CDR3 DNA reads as TGTGCCAGTAGTATAGGTCTGACAGGATGGGGCACTGAAGCTTTCTTT.

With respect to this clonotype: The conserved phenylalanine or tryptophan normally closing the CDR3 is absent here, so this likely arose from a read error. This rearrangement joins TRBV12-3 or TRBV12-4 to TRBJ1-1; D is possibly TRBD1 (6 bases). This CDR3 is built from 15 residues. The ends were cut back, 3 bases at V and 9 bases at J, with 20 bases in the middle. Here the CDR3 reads CASSLGASRFSKAFL. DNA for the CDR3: TGTGCCAGCAGTTTGGGGGCCAGCCGTTTCTCGAAAGCTTTCCTT.

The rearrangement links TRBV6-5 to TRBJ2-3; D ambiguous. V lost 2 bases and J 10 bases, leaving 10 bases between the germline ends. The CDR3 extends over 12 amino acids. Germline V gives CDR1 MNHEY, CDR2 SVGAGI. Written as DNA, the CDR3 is TGTGCCAGCAGTTACGTGGTCGGGCCGCAGTATTTT. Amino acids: CASSYVVGPQYF.

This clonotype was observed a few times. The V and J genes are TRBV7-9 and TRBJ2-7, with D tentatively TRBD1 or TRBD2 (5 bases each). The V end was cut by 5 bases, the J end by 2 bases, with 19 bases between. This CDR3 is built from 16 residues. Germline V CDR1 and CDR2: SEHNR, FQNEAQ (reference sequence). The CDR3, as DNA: TGTGCCAGCAGCCCAGACTGGGACGGAAATACCTACGAGCAGTACTTC. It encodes CASSPDWDGNTYEQYF.

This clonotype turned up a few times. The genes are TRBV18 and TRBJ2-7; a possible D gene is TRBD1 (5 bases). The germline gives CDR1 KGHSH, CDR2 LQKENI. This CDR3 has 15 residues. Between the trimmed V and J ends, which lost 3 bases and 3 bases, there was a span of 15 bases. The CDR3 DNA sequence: TGTGCCAGCTCACCGCACAGGTGGGATCGCTACGAGCAGTACTTC. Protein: CASSPHRWDRYEQYF. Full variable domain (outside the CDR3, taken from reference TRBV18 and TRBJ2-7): NAGVMQNPRHLVRRRGQEARLRCSPMKGHSHVYWYRQLPEEGLKFMVYLQKENIIDESGMPKERFSAEFPKEGPSILRIQQVVRGDSAAYFCASSPHRWDRYEQYFGPGTRLTVT.

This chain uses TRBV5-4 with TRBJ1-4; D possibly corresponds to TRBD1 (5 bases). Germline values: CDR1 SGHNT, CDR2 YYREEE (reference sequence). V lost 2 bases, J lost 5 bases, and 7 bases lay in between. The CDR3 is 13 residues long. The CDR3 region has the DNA TGTGCCAGCAGCTTTCCAGGGAATGAAAAACTGTTTTTT. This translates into CASSFPGNEKLFF.

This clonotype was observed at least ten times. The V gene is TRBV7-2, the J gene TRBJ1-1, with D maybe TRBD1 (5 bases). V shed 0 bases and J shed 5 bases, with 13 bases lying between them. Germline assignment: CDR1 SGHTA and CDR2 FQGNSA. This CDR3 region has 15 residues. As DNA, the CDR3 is TGTGCCAGCAGCTTAGCGGCGGGGGTAAAGACTGAAGCTTTCTTT. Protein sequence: CASSLAAGVKTEAFF. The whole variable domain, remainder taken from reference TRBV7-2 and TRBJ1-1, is GAGVSQSPSNKVTEKGKDVELRCDPISGHTALYWYRQSLGQGLEFLIYFQGNSAPDKSGLPSDRFSAERTGGSVSTLTIQRTQQEDSAVYLCASSLAAGVKTEAFFGQGTRLTVV.

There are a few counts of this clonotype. CDR3 sequence reads: CASSRYGGGTEAFF. For the CDR3, the DNA is TGTGCCAGTAGCCGATATGGGGGTGGCACTGAAGCTTTCTTT. V gene TRBV19 combines with J gene TRBJ1-1; a possible D gene is TRBD1 (5 bases). CDR3 length equals 14 residues. Germline CDR1 LNHDA, CDR2 SQIVND (reference sequence). V gave up 6 bases and J gave up 4 bases, with 15 bases separating them. Full variable domain (outside the CDR3, taken from reference TRBV19 and TRBJ1-1): DGGITQSPKYLFRKEGQNVTLSCEQNLNHDAMYWYRQDPGQGLRLIYYSQIVNDFQKGDIAEGYSVSREKKESFPLTVTSAQKNPTAFYLCASSRYGGGTEAFFGQGTRLTVV.

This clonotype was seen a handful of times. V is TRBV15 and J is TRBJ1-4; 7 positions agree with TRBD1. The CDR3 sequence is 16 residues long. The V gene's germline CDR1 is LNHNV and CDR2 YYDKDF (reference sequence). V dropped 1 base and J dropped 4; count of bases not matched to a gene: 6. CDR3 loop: CATSRGKGANNEKLFF. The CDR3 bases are TGTGCCACCAGCAGAGGGAAGGGGGCGAATAATGAAAAACTGTTTTTT.

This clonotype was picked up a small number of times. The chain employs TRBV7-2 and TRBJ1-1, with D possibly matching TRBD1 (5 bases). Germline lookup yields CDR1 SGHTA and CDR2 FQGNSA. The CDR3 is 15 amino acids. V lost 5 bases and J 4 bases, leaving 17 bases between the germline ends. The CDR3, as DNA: TGTGCCAGCAGCCCCCAAGGCCCGACAGCCACTGAAGCTTTCTTT. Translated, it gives CASSPQGPTATEAFF.

The CDR3 nucleotides are TGTGCCAGCAGCTCAACCTCGAGTGGGACCCAGTACTTC. It encodes CASSSTSSGTQYF. This sequence joins TRBV7-2 and TRBJ2-5; D unresolved. Trimming shortened V by 4 bases and J by 7 bases, and 13 bases separated the two germline ends. The CDR3 extends over 13 amino acids. Per germline, CDR1 SGHTA and CDR2 FQGNSA. Drawing the rest from reference TRBV7-2 and TRBJ2-5, the complete variable domain is GAGVSQSPSNKVTEKGKDVELRCDPISGHTALYWYRQSLGQGLEFLIYFQGNSAPDKSGLPSDRFSAERTGGSVSTLTIQRTQQEDSAVYLCASSSTSSGTQYFGPGTRLLVL.

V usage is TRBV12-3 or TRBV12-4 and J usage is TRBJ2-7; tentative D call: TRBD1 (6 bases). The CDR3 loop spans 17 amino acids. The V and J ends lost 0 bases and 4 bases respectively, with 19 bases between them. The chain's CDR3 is CASSLAPRLDRWYEQYF. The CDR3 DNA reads TGTGCCAGCAGTTTAGCCCCTAGATTAGACAGGTGGTACGAGCAGTACTTC.

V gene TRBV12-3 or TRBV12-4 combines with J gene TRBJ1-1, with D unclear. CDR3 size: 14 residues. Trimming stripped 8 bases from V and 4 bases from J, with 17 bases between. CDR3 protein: CASLVAGWSTEAFF. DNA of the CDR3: TGTGCCAGCCTCGTTGCGGGGTGGAGCACTGAAGCTTTCTTT.

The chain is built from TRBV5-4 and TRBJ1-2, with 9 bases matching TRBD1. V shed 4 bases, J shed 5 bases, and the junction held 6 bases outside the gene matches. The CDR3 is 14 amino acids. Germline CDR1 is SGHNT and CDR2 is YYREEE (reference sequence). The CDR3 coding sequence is TGTGCCAGCAGCCGAGATGGACAGGGGTATGGCTACACCTTC. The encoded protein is CASSRDGQGYGYTF.